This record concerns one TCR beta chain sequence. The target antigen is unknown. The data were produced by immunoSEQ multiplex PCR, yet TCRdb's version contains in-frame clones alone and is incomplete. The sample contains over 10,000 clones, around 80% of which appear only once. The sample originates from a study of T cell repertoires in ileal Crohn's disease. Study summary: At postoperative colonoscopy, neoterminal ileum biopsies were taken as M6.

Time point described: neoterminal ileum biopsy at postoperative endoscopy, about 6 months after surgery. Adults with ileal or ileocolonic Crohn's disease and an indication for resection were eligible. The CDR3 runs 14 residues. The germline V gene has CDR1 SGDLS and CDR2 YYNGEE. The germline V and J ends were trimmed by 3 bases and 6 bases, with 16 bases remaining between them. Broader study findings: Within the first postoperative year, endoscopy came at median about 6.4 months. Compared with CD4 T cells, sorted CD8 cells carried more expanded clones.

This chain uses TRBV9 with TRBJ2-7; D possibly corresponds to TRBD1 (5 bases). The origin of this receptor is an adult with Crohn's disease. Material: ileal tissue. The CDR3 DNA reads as TGTGCCAGCAGCGCCCGGACCCAGGGTGCCGAGCAGTACTTC. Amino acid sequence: CASSARTQGAEQYF.